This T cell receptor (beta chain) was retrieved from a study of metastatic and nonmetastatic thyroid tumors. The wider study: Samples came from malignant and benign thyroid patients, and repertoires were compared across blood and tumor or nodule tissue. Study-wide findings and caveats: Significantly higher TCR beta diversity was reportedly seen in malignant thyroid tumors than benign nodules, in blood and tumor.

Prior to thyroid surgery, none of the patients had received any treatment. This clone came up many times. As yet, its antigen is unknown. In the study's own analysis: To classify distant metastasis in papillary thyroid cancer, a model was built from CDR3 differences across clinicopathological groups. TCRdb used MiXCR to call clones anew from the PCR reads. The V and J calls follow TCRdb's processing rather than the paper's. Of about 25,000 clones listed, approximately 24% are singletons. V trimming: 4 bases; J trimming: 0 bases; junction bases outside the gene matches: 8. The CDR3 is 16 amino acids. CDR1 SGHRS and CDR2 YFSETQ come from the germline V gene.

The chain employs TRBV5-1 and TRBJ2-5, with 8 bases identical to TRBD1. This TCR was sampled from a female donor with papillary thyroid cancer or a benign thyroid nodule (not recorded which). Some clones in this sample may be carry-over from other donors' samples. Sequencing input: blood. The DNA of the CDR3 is TGCGCCAGCAGCGGAGGGACAGGAGGGTACCAAGAGACCCAGTACTTC. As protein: CASSGGTGGYQETQYF.